This T cell receptor beta chain emerged from a study of blood T cells in healthy people across ages. Study conclusions and caveats: A strong correlation was found between TCR beta diversity and the percentage of naive T cells. No one knew whether donors had CMV, which possibly confounded expanded clonotype changes.

The V gene's germline CDR1 is SGDLS and CDR2 YYNGEE. V was pared by 3 bases and J by 0 bases, with 13 bases between. CDR3 length: 16 residues. As concerns this clonotype: Its antigen is not known.

Extraction yielded at least 6 micrograms of total RNA per sample. A second PCR, run for roughly 7 to 12 cycles, used a sample-barcoded 5' primer plus a J-beta primer mix. Through a template-switch adaptor with 12 random nucleotides, each cDNA molecule received a tag. TCRdb itself ran the 5' RACE reads through MiXCR, one entry per CDR3 protein. Of fewer than 800,000 distinct CDR3 sequences in the sample, under 25% were seen once. The TCR was taken from a man between 65 and 85 years old in good health. Sequenced material: blood. The chain links TRBV9 to TRBJ1-3; possibly TRBD1 for D (6 bases). For the CDR3, the DNA is TGTGCCAGCAGCGGATTCCGGACAGACTCTGGAAACACCATATATTTT. Protein: CASSGFRTDSGNTIYF.